This TCR beta chain was observed in a study of blood T cell repertoires in COVID-19. Turning to the study itself: COVID-19 samples from acute and convalescent phases originated in the United States, Italy and Spain. T cells, B-cell-depleted T cells, or PBMCs provided the cDNA or gDNA that served as material.

Repertoires were generated with immunoSEQ multiplex PCR, while TCRdb's copy carries only in-frame clones and drops some. The sample consists of approximately 86,000 clones, 89% of them appearing once. The CDR3 extends over 14 amino acids. The trim removed 2 bases at V and 3 bases at J, leaving 0 bases unmatched. The V gene's germline CDR1 is LGHDT and CDR2 YNNKEL (reference sequence). This chain connects TRBV3-1 (or the pseudogene TRBV3-2) to TRBJ1-4; 7 bases are a match to TRBD1. The sample consisted of peripheral blood. The origin of this receptor is a man aged 45-65 years with acute or convalescent COVID-19. The CDR3 sequence is CASSQQGANEKLFF. The CDR3 nucleotides are TGTGCCAGCAGCCAACAGGGGGCTAATGAAAAACTGTTTTTT.